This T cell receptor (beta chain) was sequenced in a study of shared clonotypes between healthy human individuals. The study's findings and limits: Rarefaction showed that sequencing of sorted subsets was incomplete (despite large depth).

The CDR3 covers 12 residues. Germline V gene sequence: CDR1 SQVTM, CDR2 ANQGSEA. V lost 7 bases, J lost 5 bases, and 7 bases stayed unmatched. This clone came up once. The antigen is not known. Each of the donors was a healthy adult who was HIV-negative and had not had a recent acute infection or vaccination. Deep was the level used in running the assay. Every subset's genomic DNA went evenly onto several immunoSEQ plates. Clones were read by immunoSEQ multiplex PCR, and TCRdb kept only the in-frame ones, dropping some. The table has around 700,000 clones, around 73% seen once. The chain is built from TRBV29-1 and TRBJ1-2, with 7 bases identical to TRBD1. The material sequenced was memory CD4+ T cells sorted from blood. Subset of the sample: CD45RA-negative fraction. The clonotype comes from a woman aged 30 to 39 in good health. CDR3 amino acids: CSAQGYEYGYTF. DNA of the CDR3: TGCAGCGCACAGGGGTATGAGTATGGCTACACCTTC.